This T cell receptor (beta chain) was identified in a study of cytomegalovirus exposure and HLA in healthy donors. Of note for this clone: Its target is not known.

Both 60 Vbeta primers and 13 Jbeta primers went into the PCR. Sequencing used immunoSEQ multiplex PCR; TCRdb keeps in-frame clones, though not all of them. The data contain about 150,000 clones, roughly 80% of them singletons. Germline values: CDR1 SEHNR, CDR2 FQNEAQ (reference sequence). With 1 base removed from V and 3 bases from J, the gap between germline ends came to 10 bases. The length of the CDR3 is 14 residues. Study-wide findings and caveats: CMV serostatus stood as the only immune exposure information on hand. Sequencing had likely introduced a cluster of highly shared sequence variants as an artifact.

The rearrangement uses TRBV7-9 and TRBJ2-7; D gene ambiguous. Sequences were obtained from PBMCs. The TCR sequence derives from a male donor in good health and CMV-seronegative. DNA of the CDR3: TGTGCCAGCAGCTTAGTCCCAGAAAACTACGAGCAGTACTTC. Translating gives CASSLVPENYEQYF.